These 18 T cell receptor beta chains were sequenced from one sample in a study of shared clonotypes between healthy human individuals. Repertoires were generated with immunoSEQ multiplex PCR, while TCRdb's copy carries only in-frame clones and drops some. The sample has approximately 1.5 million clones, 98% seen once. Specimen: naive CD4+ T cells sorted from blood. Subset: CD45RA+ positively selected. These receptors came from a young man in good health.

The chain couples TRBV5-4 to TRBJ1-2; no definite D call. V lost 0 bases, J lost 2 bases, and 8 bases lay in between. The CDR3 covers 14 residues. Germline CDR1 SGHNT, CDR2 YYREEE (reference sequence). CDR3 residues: CASSLGQENYGYTF. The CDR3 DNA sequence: TGTGCCAGCAGCTTGGGTCAGGAGAACTATGGCTACACCTTC.

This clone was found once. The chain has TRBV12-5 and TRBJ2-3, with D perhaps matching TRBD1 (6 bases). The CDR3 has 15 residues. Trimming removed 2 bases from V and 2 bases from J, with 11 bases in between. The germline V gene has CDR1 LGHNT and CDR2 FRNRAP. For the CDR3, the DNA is TGTGCTAGTGGTTTGATCCCAGGGGACACAGATACGCAGTATTTT. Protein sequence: CASGLIPGDTDTQYF.

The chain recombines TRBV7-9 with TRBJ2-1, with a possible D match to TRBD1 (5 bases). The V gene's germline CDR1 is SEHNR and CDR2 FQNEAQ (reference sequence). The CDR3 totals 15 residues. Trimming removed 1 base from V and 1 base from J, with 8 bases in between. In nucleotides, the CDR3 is TGTGCCAGCAGCTTAGGTAGGACATCCTACAATGAGCAGTTCTTC. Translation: CASSLGRTSYNEQFF.

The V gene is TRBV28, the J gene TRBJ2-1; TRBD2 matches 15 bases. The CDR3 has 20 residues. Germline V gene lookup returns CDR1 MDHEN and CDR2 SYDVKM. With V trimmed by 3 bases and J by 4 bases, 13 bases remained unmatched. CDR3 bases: TGTGCCAGCAGTTTCCGGACTAGCGGGAGGGCCCGGGATCTTTACAATGAGCAGTTCTTC. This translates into CASSFRTSGRARDLYNEQFF.

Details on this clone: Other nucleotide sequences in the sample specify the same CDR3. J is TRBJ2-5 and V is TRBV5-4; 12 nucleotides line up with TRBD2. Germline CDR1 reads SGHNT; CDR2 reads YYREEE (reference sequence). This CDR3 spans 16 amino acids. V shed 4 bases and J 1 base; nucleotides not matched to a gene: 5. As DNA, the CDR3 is TGTGCCAGCAGCCCCCGACTAGCGGGAGCCCAAGAGACCCAGTACTTC. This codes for CASSPRLAGAQETQYF.

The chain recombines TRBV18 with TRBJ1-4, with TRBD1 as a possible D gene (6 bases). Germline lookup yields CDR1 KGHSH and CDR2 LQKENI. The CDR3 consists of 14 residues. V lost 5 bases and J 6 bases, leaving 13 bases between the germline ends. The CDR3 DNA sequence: TGTGCCAGCTCAACAGGGAGGGTCGATGAAAAACTGTTTTTT. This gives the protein CASSTGRVDEKLFF.

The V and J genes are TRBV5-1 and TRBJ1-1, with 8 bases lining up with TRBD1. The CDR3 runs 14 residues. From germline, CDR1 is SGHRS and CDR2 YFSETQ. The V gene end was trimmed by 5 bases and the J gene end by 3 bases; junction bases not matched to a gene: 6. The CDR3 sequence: CASRRQGWDTEAFF. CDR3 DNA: TGCGCCAGCAGGAGACAGGGGTGGGACACTGAAGCTTTCTTT.

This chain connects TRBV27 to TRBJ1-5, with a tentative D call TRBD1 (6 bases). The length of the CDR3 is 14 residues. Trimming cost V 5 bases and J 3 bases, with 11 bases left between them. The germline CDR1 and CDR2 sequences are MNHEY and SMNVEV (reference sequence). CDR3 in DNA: TGTGCCAGCAGTAGTAGGACAGTCAATCAGCCCCAGCATTTT. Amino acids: CASSSRTVNQPQHF.

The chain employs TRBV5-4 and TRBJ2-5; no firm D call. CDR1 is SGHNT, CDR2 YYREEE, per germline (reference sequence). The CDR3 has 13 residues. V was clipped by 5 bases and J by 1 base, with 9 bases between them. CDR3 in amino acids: CASRPRSQETQYF. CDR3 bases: TGTGCCAGCAGACCCCGAAGCCAAGAGACCCAGTACTTC.

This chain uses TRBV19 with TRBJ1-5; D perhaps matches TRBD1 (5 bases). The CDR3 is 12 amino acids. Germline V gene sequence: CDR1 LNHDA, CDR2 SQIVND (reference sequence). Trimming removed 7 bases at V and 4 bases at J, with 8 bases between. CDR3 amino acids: CASTYRNQPQHF. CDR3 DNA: TGTGCCAGTACCTACAGGAATCAGCCCCAGCATTTT. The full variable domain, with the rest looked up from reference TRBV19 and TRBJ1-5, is DGGITQSPKYLFRKEGQNVTLSCEQNLNHDAMYWYRQDPGQGLRLIYYSQIVNDFQKGDIAEGYSVSREKKESFPLTVTSAQKNPTAFYLCASTYRNQPQHFGDGTRLSIL.

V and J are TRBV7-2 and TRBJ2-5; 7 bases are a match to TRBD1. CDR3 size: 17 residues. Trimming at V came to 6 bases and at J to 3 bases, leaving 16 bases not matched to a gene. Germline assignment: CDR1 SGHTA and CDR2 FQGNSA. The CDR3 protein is CASRPPGQSTVKETQYF. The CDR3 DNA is TGTGCCAGCAGACCACCGGGACAGTCGACAGTAAAAGAGACCCAGTACTTC. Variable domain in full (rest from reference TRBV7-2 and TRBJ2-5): GAGVSQSPSNKVTEKGKDVELRCDPISGHTALYWYRQSLGQGLEFLIYFQGNSAPDKSGLPSDRFSAERTGGSVSTLTIQRTQQEDSAVYLCASRPPGQSTVKETQYFGPGTRLLVL.

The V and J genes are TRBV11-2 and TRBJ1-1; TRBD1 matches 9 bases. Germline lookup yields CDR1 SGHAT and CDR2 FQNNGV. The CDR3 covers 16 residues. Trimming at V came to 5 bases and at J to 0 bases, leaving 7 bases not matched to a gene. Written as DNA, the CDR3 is TGTGCCAGCAGCCCACTGGGGACAGGGATGAACACTGAAGCTTTCTTT. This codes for CASSPLGTGMNTEAFF.

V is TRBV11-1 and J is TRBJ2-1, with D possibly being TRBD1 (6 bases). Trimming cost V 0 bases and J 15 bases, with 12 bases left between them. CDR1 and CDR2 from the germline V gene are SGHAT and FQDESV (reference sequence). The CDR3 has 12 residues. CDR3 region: CASSLAGGVPFF. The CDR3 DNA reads TGTGCCAGCAGCTTAGCAGGGGGTGTCCCGTTCTTC.

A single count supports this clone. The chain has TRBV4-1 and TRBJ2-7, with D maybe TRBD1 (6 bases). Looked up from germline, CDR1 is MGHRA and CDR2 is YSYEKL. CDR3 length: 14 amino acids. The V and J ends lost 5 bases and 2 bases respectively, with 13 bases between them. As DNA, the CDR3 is TGCGCCAGCAGCGTCACAGGGCTTACCTACGAGCAGTACTTC. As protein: CASSVTGLTYEQYF.

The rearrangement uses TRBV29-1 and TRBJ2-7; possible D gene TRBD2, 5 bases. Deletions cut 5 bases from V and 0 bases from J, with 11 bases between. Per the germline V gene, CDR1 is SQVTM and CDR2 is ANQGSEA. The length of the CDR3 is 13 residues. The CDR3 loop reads CSVSGGSSYEQYF. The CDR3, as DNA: TGCAGCGTTAGCGGAGGCTCCTCCTACGAGCAGTACTTC.

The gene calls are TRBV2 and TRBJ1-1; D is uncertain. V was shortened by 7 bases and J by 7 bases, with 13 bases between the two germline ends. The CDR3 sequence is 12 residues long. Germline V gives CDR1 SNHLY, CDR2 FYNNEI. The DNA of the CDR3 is TGTGCCAGCATTCCGGGCCGTAATGAAGCTTTCTTT. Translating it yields CASIPGRNEAFF.

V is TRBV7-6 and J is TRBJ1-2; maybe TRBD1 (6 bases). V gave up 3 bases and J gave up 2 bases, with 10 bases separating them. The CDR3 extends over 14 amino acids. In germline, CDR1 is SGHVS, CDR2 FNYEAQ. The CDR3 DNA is TGTGCCAGCAGCTTGGGAGGGGGGAACTATGGCTACACCTTC. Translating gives CASSLGGGNYGYTF.

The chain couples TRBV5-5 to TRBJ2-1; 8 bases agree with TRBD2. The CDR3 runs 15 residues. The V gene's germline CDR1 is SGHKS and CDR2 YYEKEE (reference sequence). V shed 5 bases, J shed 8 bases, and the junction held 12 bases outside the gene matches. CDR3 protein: CASSLQAGEHHEQFF. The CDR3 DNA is TGTGCCAGCAGTCTCCAAGCGGGAGAGCACCATGAGCAGTTCTTC.